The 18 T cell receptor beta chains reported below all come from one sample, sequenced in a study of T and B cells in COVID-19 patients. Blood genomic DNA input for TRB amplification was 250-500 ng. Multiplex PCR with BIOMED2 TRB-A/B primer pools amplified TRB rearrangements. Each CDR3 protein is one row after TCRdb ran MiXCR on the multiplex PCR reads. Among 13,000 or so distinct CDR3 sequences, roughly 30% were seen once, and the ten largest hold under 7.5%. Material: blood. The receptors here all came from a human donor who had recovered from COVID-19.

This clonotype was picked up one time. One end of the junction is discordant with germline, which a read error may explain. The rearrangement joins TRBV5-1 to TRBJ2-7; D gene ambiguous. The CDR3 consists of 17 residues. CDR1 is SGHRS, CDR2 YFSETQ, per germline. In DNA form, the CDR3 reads TGTGCCAGCAGCCAGAGTAGGCGTGGCCAGTCTTCTTACGAGCAGTACTTC. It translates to CASSQSRRGQSSYEQYF.

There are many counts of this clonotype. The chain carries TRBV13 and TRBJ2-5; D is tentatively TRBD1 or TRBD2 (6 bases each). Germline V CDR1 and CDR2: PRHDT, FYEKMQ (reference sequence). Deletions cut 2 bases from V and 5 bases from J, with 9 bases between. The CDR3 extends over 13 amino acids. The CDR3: CASSLRGLETQYF. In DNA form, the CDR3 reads TGTGCCAGCAGCTTACGGGGGCTTGAGACCCAGTACTTC.

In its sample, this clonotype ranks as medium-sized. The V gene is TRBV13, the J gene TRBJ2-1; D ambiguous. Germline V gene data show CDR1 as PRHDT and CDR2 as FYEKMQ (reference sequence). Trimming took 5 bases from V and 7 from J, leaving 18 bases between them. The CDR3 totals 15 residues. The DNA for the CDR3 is TGTGCCAGCAGCAACATCGGGTATGGCTGGAATGAGCAGTTCTTC. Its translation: CASSNIGYGWNEQFF.

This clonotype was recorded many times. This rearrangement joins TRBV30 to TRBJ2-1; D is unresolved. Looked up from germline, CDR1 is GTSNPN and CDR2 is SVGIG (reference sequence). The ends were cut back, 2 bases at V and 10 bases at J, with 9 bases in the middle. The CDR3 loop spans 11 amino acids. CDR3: CAWSHGDEQFF. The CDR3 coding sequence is TGTGCCTGGAGTCATGGAGACGAGCAGTTCTTC.

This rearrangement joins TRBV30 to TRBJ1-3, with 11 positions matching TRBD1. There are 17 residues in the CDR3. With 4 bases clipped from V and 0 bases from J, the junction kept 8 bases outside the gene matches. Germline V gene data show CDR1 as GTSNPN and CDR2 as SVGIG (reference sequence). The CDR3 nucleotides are TGTGCCTGGAAGGACAGGGGGCTCGGAATCTCTGGAAACACCATATATTTT. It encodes CAWKDRGLGISGNTIYF.

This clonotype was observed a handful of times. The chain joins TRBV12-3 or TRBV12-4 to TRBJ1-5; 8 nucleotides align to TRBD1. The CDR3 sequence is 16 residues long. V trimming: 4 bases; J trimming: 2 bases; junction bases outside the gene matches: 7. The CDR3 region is CASSSEDRGGNQPQHF. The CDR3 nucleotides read TGTGCCAGCAGTTCGGAAGACAGGGGTGGCAATCAGCCCCAGCATTTT.

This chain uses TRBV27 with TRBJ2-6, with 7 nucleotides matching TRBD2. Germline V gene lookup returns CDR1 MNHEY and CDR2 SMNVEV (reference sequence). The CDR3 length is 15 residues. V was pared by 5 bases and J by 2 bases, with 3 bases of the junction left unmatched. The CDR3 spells CASSRGDPGANVLTF. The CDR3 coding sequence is TGTGCCAGCAGTCGGGGGGACCCTGGGGCCAACGTCCTGACTTTC. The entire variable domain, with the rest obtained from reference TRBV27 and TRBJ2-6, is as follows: EAQVTQNPRYLITVTGKKLTVTCSQNMNHEYMSWYRQDPGLGLRQIYYSMNVEVTDKGDVPEGYKVSRKEKRNFPLILESPSPNQTSLYFCASSRGDPGANVLTFGAGSRLTVL.

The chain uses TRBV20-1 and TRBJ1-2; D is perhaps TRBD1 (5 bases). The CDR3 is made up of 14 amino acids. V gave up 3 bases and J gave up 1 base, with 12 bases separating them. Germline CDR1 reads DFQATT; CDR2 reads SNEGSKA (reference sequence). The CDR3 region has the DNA TGCAGTGCTAGGCTGGGACGGGGTAACTATGGCTACACCTTC. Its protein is CSARLGRGNYGYTF.

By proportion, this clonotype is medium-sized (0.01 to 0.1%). CDR3 coding DNA: TGCAGCGTTAGGGGACTAGCGGGGGCAGATACGCAGTATTTT. Protein product: CSVRGLAGADTQYF. This rearrangement joins TRBV29-1 to TRBJ2-3, with 14 bases matching TRBD2. Germline V gene data show CDR1 as SQVTM and CDR2 as ANQGSEA. The CDR3 consists of 14 residues. The J segment lost 4 bases and the V segment lost 5 bases, leaving 2 bases of the junction unmatched.

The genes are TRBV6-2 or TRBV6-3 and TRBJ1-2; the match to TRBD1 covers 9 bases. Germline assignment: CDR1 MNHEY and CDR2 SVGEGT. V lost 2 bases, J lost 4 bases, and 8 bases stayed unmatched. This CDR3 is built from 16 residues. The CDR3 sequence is CASSYKGNRGPYGYTF. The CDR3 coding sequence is TGTGCCAGCAGTTACAAAGGAAACAGGGGGCCCTATGGCTACACCTTC.

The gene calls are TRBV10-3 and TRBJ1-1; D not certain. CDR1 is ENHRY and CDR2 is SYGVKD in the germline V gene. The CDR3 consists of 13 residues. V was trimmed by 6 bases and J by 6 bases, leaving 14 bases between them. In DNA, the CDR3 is TGTGCCATCAGCCCCCACCCCGAGGCTGAAGCTTTCTTT. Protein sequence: CAISPHPEAEAFF.

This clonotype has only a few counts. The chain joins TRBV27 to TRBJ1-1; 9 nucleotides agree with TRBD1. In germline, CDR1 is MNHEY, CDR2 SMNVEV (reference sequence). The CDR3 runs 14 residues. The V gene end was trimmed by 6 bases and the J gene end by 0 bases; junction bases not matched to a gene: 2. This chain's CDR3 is CASRGQGMNTEAFF. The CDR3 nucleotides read TGTGCCAGCAGAGGACAGGGGATGAACACTGAAGCTTTCTTT.

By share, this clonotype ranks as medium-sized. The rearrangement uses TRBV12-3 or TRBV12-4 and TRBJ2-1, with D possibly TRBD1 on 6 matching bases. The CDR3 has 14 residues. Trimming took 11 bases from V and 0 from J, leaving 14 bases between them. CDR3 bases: TGTGCCTGCTTAAGAGGGGGCTCCTACAATGAGCAGTTCTTC. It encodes CACLRGGSYNEQFF.

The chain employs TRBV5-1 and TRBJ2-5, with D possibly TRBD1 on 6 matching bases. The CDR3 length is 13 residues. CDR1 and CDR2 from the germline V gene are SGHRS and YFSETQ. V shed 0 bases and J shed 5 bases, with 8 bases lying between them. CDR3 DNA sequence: TGCGCCAGCAGCTTGGACAGGGTCGAGACCCAGTACTTC. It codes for CASSLDRVETQYF.

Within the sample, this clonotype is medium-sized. The DNA for the CDR3 is TGTGCCAGTAGTATGGGAGGCGGGAGAATAAATGAGCAGTTCTTC. Translated: CASSMGGGRINEQFF. V is TRBV19 and J is TRBJ2-1; TRBD2 aligns across 7 bases. The CDR3 runs to 15 residues. CDR1 LNHDA and CDR2 SQIVND come from the germline V gene (reference sequence). The V and J ends lost 3 bases and 7 bases, in that order; junction bases with no gene match: 9.

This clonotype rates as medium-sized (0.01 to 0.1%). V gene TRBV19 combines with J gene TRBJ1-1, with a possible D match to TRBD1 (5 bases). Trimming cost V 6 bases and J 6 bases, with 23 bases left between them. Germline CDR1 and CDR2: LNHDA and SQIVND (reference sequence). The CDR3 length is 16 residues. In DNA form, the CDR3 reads TGTGCCAGTAGCCCAATCCGACGGATACTGGGGGCTGAAGCTTTCTTT. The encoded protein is CASSPIRRILGAEAFF.

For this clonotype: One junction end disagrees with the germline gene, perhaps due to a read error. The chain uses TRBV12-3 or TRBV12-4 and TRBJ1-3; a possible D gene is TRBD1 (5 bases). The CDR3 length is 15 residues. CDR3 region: CASSLVSRVGNTIHF. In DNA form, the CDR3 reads TGTGCCAGCAGTTTAGTCTCCAGGGTAGGAAACACCATACATTTT.

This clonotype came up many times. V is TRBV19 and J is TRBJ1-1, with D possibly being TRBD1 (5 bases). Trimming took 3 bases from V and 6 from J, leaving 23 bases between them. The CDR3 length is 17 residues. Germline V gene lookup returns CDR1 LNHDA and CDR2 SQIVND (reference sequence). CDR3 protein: CASSIELGGFRVSEAFF. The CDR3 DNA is TGTGCCAGTAGTATTGAACTTGGGGGGTTCCGAGTATCTGAAGCTTTCTTT.